The 13 T cell receptor beta chains listed next were all sequenced from one sample in a study of blood T cell repertoires in COVID-19. Measured with immunoSEQ multiplex PCR; TCRdb has only the in-frame clones, and not every one. The sample comprises fewer than 300,000 clones, approximately 83% of which are singletons, and roughly 14% rests with the top ten. Sequencing was done on a sample of peripheral blood. The source is a human donor in a cohort sampled during active COVID-19.

V is TRBV7-2 and J is TRBJ2-7; no definite D call. V was trimmed by 1 base and J by 0 bases, leaving 10 bases between them. The germline V gene has CDR1 SGHTA and CDR2 FQGNSA. The CDR3 contains 15 residues. The CDR3 DNA follows: TGTGCCAGCAGCTTAGTGAGTGTCCTCTCCTACGAGCAGTACTTC. It translates to CASSLVSVLSYEQYF.

This clone came up once. The chain links TRBV7-9 to TRBJ1-2, with TRBD1 matching over 11 bases. Germline V gene sequence: CDR1 SEHNR, CDR2 FQNEAQ (reference sequence). This CDR3 is 15 amino acids long. The J segment lost 10 bases and the V segment lost 4 bases, leaving 11 bases of the junction unmatched. CDR3 bases: TGTGCCAGCAGCTCACGGACAGGGGGCTTAATTGCCTACACCTTC. Translating gives CASSSRTGGLIAYTF. The whole variable domain, remainder taken from reference TRBV7-9 and TRBJ1-2, is DTGVSQNPRHKITKRGQNVTFRCDPISEHNRLYWYRQTLGQGPEFLTYFQNEAQLEKSRLLSDRFSAERPKGSFSTLEIQRTEQGDSAMYLCASSSRTGGLIAYTFGSGTRLTVV.

This clone was counted a single time. This chain uses TRBV14 with TRBJ2-3, with D unclear. Trimming took 8 bases from V and 1 from J, leaving 7 bases between them. This CDR3 is 12 amino acids long. CDR1 SGHDN and CDR2 FVKESK come from the germline V gene. The CDR3 sequence: CASPRGTDTQYF. In nucleotides, the CDR3 is TGTGCCAGCCCCCGGGGCACAGATACGCAGTATTTT. Full variable domain (rest looked up from reference TRBV14 and TRBJ2-3): EAGVTQFPSHSVIEKGQTVTLRCDPISGHDNLYWYRRVMGKEIKFLLHFVKESKQDESGMPNNRFLAERTGGTYSTLKVQPAELEDSGVYFCASPRGTDTQYFGPGTRLTVL.

The chain employs TRBV12-3 or TRBV12-4 and TRBJ1-1, with 7 bases that match TRBD1. Trimming removed 2 bases from V and 10 bases from J; junction bases left unmatched: 7. The CDR3 has 13 amino acids. The CDR3 region has the DNA TGTGCCAGCAGTTTATCAGGGGGGCCGGCAGCTTTCTTT. Protein sequence: CASSLSGGPAAFF.

This clone was seen a handful of times. The chain employs TRBV20-1 and TRBJ2-1, with 8 bases that match TRBD2. This CDR3 contains 15 residues. Trimming took 3 bases from V and 9 from J; bases not matched to a gene: 13. Germline loops: CDR1 DFQATT, CDR2 SNEGSKA (reference sequence). This CDR3 is CSASGSGVRWGEQFF. The CDR3 DNA reads TGCAGTGCTAGTGGTAGCGGGGTCAGGTGGGGTGAGCAGTTCTTC.

The CDR3: CASSPGAAKNIQYF. The CDR3 bases are TGTGCCAGCTCACCGGGCGCTGCCAAAAACATTCAGTACTTC. V is TRBV18 and J is TRBJ2-4; the D is unclear. Germline V CDR1 and CDR2: KGHSH, LQKENI. This CDR3 contains 14 residues. V lost 3 bases and J lost 1, with 7 bases in between.

The chain links TRBV7-2 to TRBJ1-1; 8 nucleotides line up with TRBD1. CDR1 is SGHTA and CDR2 is FQGNSA in the germline V gene. Germline trimming cut 5 bases from V and 2 bases from J; bases unmatched to any gene: 4. This CDR3 region has 14 residues. The CDR3 sequence: CASSKDRGNTEAFF. The CDR3 DNA reads TGTGCCAGCAGCAAAGACAGGGGTAACACTGAAGCTTTCTTT.

V and J are TRBV19 and TRBJ2-5; 11 bases map to TRBD1. The germline CDR1 and CDR2 sequences are LNHDA and SQIVND (reference sequence). The trim removed 8 bases at V and 5 bases at J, leaving 10 bases unmatched. The length of the CDR3 is 15 residues. The DNA of the CDR3 is TGTGCCAGTTCCTCTGGACAGGGGGCGACGGAGACCCAGTACTTC. Residues: CASSSGQGATETQYF.

This chain links TRBV11-2 with TRBJ2-1; TRBD2 matches 8 bases. Losses at the gene ends were 3 bases for V and 6 bases for J; bases not matched to a gene: 7. Per germline, CDR1 SGHAT and CDR2 FQNNGV. The CDR3 is 15 residues long. The CDR3 sequence is CASSLRGLAGNEQFF. In DNA form, the CDR3 reads TGTGCCAGCAGCTTGAGGGGCCTAGCGGGCAATGAGCAGTTCTTC.

The chain is built from TRBV7-6 and TRBJ2-5, with 11 positions matching TRBD2. The V and J ends lost 3 bases and 1 base, in that order; junction bases with no gene match: 1. The CDR3 has 15 amino acids. Germline V CDR1 and CDR2: SGHVS, FNYEAQ. The CDR3 spells CASSFGTSGQETQYF. The DNA of the CDR3 is TGTGCCAGCAGCTTCGGGACTAGCGGCCAAGAGACCCAGTACTTC.

This chain uses TRBV9 with TRBJ1-1; 8 bases are a match to TRBD1. V was clipped by 6 bases and J by 3 bases; unmatched bases: 7. Germline CDR1 reads SGDLS; CDR2 reads YYNGEE. The CDR3 contains 14 residues. The CDR3 loop reads CASNTGTGYTEAFF. The CDR3 DNA reads as TGTGCCAGCAACACCGGGACAGGCTACACTGAAGCTTTCTTT.

The V gene is TRBV29-1, the J gene TRBJ2-7; TRBD1 matches at 7 bases. Germline CDR1 is SQVTM and CDR2 is ANQGSEA. J was trimmed by 4 bases and V by 0 bases; bases with no gene match: 3. This CDR3 contains 13 residues. CDR3 in DNA: TGCAGCGTTGAAGATCAGGACAGGTACGAGCAGTACTTC. This encodes CSVEDQDRYEQYF.

V is TRBV12-3 or TRBV12-4 and J is TRBJ1-2; the D gene is possibly TRBD1 (6 bases). V was pared by 5 bases and J by 8 bases, with 15 bases between. CDR3 length equals 13 residues. The CDR3 loop reads CASSATGYDGYTF. The CDR3 region has the DNA TGTGCCAGCAGTGCAACAGGGTATGACGGCTACACCTTC.